This TCR beta chain was identified during a study of blood T cell repertoires in COVID-19. Using immunoSEQ multiplex PCR, the repertoire was profiled, and TCRdb retains in-frame clones only, with some absent. The table shows about 140,000 clones, with around 87% occurring only once. CDR1 is WNHNN, CDR2 SYGVQD, per germline (reference sequence). The CDR3 is 16 residues long. V shed 4 bases and J 2 bases; nucleotides not matched to a gene: 1. The sequence came from a man aged 50 to 60 with active COVID-19. Sequenced sample: peripheral blood. The V gene is TRBV10-1, the J gene TRBJ2-3, with TRBD2 matching over 15 bases. DNA for the CDR3: TGCGCCAGCAGTGGGACTAGCGGGGGGGACACAGATACGCAGTATTTT. Encoded protein: CASSGTSGGDTDTQYF.